The clone carrying this T cell receptor beta chain turned up a few times. Its target is unknown. A second roughly 6 to 11 cycle PCR used barcoded and J-beta primers. Every single cDNA molecule received a tag from a template-switch adaptor with 12 random nucleotides. TCRdb re-analysed the 5' RACE reads in MiXCR, keeping a single row per CDR3 protein. The repertoire consists of 550,000 to 600,000 distinct CDR3 sequences, with 25% to 30% occurring once and the leading ten covering less than 20%. This sample was included in a study of blood T cells in healthy people across ages. Across the study: About one barcoded beta molecule per two T cells was the capture yield of template switching. Study-wide findings and caveats: PBMC samples, being unsorted, prevented any conclusive comparison of naive and antigen-experienced cells. In long-lived donors, naive CD4+ cell counts and diversity exceeded those of aged donors.

The sample was blood. This clonotype was obtained from a woman aged 70-85 years in good health.

CDR3 bases: TGCAGCGTCCCGGACAGGGAAGGAGCCGGGGAGCTGTTTTTT. Protein sequence: CSVPDREGAGELFF. V gene TRBV29-1 combines with J gene TRBJ2-2; 8 bases agree with TRBD1. The J segment lost 6 bases and the V segment lost 6 bases, leaving 9 bases of the junction unmatched. The CDR3 sequence is 14 residues long. Germline loops: CDR1 SQVTM, CDR2 ANQGSEA.